One TCR beta chain is described in this entry. What it binds is unknown. The sample is drawn from a study of T cells in Graves' hyperthyroidism and ophthalmopathy. Ophthalmopathy patients showed a Clinical Activity Score of at least 3, NOSPECS grade of at least 4 and duration under 3 months. The CDR3 spans 15 residues. V lost 6 bases, J lost 7 bases, and 18 bases lay in between. The germline V gene encodes CDR1 MNHEY and CDR2 SVGEGT. Researchers took RNA transcripts and amplified the TCR beta CDR3 regions from them. Using the HTBI primer set, a first-round RT-PCR was run on the TCR CDR3. TCRdb used MiXCR to reprocess the multiplex PCR reads, holding one entry per CDR3 protein. The table shows fewer than 500,000 distinct CDR3 sequences, with roughly 14% occurring only once. Study-level results: Most thyroid-expanded clonotypes above 0.001 were also found in blood. The model's output predicted ophthalmopathy at a median of about 6.5 months prior to onset.

The source of this sequence is a man aged 18 to 30 with Graves' ophthalmopathy. Material: blood. The chain links TRBV6-2 or TRBV6-3 to TRBJ2-2; D could derive from TRBD1 or TRBD2 (6 bases each). The DNA for the CDR3 is TGTGCCAGCAGCCCCAGCCTTGGAGGGGGCGGGGAGCTGTTTTTT. Translating it yields CASSPSLGGGGELFF.